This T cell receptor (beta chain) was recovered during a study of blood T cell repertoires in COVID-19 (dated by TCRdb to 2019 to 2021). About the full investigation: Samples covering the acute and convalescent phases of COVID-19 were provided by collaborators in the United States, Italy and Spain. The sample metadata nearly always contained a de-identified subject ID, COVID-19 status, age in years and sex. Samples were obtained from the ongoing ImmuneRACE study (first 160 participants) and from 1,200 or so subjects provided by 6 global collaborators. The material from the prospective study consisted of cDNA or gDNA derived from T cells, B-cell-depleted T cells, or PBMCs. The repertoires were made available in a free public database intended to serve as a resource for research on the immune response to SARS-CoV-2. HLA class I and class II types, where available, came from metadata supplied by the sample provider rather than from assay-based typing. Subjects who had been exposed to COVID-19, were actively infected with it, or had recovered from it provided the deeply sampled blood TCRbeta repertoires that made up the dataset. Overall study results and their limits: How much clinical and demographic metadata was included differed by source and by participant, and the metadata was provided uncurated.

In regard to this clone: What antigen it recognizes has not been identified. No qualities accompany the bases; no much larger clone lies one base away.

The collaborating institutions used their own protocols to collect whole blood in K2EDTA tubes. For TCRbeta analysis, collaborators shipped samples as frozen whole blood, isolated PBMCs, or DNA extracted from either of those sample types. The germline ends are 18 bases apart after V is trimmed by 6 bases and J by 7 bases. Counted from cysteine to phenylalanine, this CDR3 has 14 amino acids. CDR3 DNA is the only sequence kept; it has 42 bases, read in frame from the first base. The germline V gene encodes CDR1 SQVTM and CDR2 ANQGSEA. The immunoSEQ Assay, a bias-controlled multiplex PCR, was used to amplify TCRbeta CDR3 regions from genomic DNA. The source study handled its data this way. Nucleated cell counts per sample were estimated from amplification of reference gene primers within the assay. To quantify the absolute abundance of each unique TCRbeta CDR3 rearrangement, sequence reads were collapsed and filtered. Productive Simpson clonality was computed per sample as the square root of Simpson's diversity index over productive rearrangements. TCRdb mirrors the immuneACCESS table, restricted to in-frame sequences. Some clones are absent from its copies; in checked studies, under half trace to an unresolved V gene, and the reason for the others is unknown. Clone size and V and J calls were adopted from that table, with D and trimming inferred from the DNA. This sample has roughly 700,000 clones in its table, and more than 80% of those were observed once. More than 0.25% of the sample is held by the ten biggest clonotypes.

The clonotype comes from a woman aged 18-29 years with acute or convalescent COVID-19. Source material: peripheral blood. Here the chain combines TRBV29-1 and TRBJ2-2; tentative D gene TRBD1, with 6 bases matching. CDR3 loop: CSVKRQDLGGELFF. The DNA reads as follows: TGCAGCGTCAAGAGACAGGACTTGGGCGGGGAGCTGTTTTTT.